Here is one TCR beta chain with its context. What it recognizes is unknown. TCRdb recomputed calls from the RT-PCR reads with MiXCR, one row per CDR3 protein. The table has 610,000 or so distinct CDR3 sequences, 13% to 15% seen once. Germline V CDR1 and CDR2: DFQATT, SNEGSKA (reference sequence). The CDR3 sequence is 16 residues long. The V and J ends lost 5 bases and 6 bases, in that order; junction bases with no gene match: 13. The data belong to a study of response to subunit inactivated influenza vaccine. The study, taken as a whole, reports: The authors put forward the suggestion that each seasonal influenza vaccination may bring in only a limited number of new T cells.

V gene TRBV20-1 combines with J gene TRBJ2-2; the match to TRBD1 covers 9 bases. The receptor comes from a man in his forties or fifties who received an inactivated influenza vaccine. Sequencing used PBMCs from blood, obtained 11 to 12 days after vaccination. The CDR3 region is CSARRDREIFAGELFF. Written as DNA, the CDR3 is TGCAGTGCTCGCCGGGACAGGGAGATTTTTGCCGGGGAGCTGTTTTTT.